The source of this T cell receptor beta chain is a study of T-cell reconstitution after alpha-beta-depleted transplantation in children. General study findings and limits: Counts and diversity of T cells one year after transplant came mostly from newly produced T cells. There were some patients whose high TCRbeta diversity at day 60 came from surviving recipient T cells and thymic progenitors.

Unique molecular identifiers were used to barcode this TCRbeta library. One entry per CDR3 protein results from TCRdb running MiXCR on the PCR reads. Of over 450,000 distinct CDR3 sequences listed, about 11% are singletons. A few counts support this clonotype. Its specificity is unknown. This CDR3 region has 15 residues. V lost 6 bases and J lost 2, with 18 bases in between. CDR1 and CDR2 (germline): DFQATT, SNEGSKA (reference sequence). The source material was PBMCs, sampled before TCRalphabeta/CD19-depleted stem cell transplant. This sequence was found in a child aged 2-15 years with inherited bone marrow failure, due to receive a stem cell transplant. The rearrangement uses TRBV20-1 and TRBJ2-3, with D tentatively TRBD2 (5 bases). In nucleotides, the CDR3 is TGCAGTGCCCCAAGGGTTGGTAGCGCCACAGATACGCAGTATTTT. This translates into CSAPRVGSATDTQYF.